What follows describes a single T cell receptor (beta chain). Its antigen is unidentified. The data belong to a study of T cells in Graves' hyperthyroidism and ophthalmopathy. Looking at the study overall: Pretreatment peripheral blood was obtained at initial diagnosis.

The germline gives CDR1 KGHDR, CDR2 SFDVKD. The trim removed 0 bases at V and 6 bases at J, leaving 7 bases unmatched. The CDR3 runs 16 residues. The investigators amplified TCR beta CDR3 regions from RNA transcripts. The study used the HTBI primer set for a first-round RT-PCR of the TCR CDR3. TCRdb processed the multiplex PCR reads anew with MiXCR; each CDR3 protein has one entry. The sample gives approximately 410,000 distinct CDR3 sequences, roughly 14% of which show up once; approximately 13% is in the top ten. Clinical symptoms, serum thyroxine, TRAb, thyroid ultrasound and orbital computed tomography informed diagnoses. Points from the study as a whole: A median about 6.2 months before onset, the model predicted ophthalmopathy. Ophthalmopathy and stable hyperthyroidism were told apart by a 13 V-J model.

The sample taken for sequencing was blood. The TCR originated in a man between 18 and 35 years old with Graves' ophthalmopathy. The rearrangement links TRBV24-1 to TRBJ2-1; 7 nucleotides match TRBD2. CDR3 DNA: TGTGCCACCAGTGATTTGCTTGCGGGAGTTGGCAATGAGCAGTTCTTC. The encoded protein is CATSDLLAGVGNEQFF.